Below, 6 T cell receptor beta chains from the same sample are listed, as sequenced in a study of Ad26.COV2.S vaccination and SARS-CoV-2 variants. TCRdb's copy holds only in-frame clones and misses some; the assay was immunoSEQ multiplex PCR. The data hold 180,000 or so clones, with around 85% observed a single time. The sample was peripheral blood, taken after recovery from COVID-19. The receptors derive from a human donor who had recovered from COVID-19.

The rearrangement joins TRBV19 to TRBJ1-2; 7 nucleotides agree with TRBD1. The CDR3 totals 14 residues. The germline CDR1 and CDR2 sequences are LNHDA and SQIVND (reference sequence). Trimming took 5 bases from V and 4 from J; bases not matched to a gene: 7. The CDR3 here is CASSPADRTYGYTF. For the CDR3, the DNA is TGTGCCAGTAGTCCTGCGGACAGGACCTATGGCTACACCTTC. The complete variable domain, with remaining parts taken from reference TRBV19 and TRBJ1-2, reads DGGITQSPKYLFRKEGQNVTLSCEQNLNHDAMYWYRQDPGQGLRLIYYSQIVNDFQKGDIAEGYSVSREKKESFPLTVTSAQKNPTAFYLCASSPADRTYGYTFGSGTRLTVV.

V is TRBV3-1 (or the pseudogene TRBV3-2) and J is TRBJ2-5, with D tentatively TRBD1 (6 bases). Trimming cost V 3 bases and J 5 bases, with 16 bases left between them. This CDR3 is 15 amino acids long. CDR1 and CDR2 (germline): LGHDT, YNNKEL (reference sequence). CDR3 nucleotides: TGTGCCAGCAGCCATATGCAGCGAAGGGGGGAGACCCAGTACTTC. Residues: CASSHMQRRGETQYF.

DNA for the CDR3: TGTGCCAGCAGCGATATCGAGGCGTCTCGAGAGACCCAGTACTTC. Residues: CASSDIEASRETQYF. V is TRBV11-2 and J is TRBJ2-5; no definite D call. Germline CDR1 reads SGHAT; CDR2 reads FQNNGV. Between the trimmed V and J ends, which lost 5 bases and 4 bases, there was a span of 17 bases. The CDR3 has 15 residues.

J is TRBJ2-3 and V is TRBV2; TRBD1 agrees at 8 bases. The CDR3 covers 15 residues. Germline trimming cut 10 bases from V and 1 base from J; bases unmatched to any gene: 10. Germline V CDR1 and CDR2: SNHLY, FYNNEI. This CDR3 is CATNRGYGRTDTQYF. The CDR3 DNA sequence: TGTGCCACTAACAGGGGGTACGGCCGCACAGATACGCAGTATTTT.

V is TRBV11-2 and J is TRBJ1-1; 9 bases fit TRBD1. Germline CDR1 is SGHAT and CDR2 is FQNNGV. The CDR3 has 13 amino acids. The V and J ends lost 4 bases and 5 bases, in that order; junction bases with no gene match: 2. This CDR3 reads CASSWDRVTEAFF. The CDR3, as DNA: TGTGCCAGCAGCTGGGACAGGGTGACTGAAGCTTTCTTT. Supplemented by reference TRBV11-2 and TRBJ1-1, the full variable domain reads EAGVAQSPRYKIIEKRQSVAFWCNPISGHATLYWYQQILGQGPKLLIQFQNNGVVDDSQLPKDRFSAERLKGVDSTLKIQPAKLEDSAVYLCASSWDRVTEAFFGQGTRLTVV.

The chain links TRBV4-1 to TRBJ2-5, with D maybe TRBD2 (5 bases). V was pared by 4 bases and J by 5 bases, with 17 bases between. The CDR3 loop spans 15 amino acids. The V gene's germline CDR1 is MGHRA and CDR2 YSYEKL. CDR3 region: CASSPNGPGGETQYF. The CDR3 DNA reads TGCGCCAGCAGCCCGAATGGACCGGGCGGGGAGACCCAGTACTTC.